This T cell receptor beta chain appears in the sequencing data of a study of blood T cell repertoires in COVID-19 (TCRdb year 2020). About the full investigation: Samples covering the acute and convalescent phases of COVID-19 were provided by collaborators in the United States, Italy and Spain. The material from the prospective study consisted of cDNA or gDNA derived from T cells, B-cell-depleted T cells, or PBMCs. Sample metadata almost always included a de-identified subject ID, COVID-19 status, age in years and sex. The repertoires were released in a freely available public database intended as a resource for research on the immune response to SARS-CoV-2. Where available, HLA class I and class II types were taken from metadata supplied by the sample provider and were not determined by assay-based typing. The samples were drawn from two sources: the first 160 participants of the ongoing ImmuneRACE study, and approximately 1,300 subjects contributed by 6 global collaborators. The dataset comprised deeply sampled blood TCRbeta repertoires from subjects exposed to, actively infected with, or recovered from COVID-19. Results and caveats for the whole study, not just this receptor: How much clinical and demographic metadata was included differed by source and by participant, and the metadata was provided uncurated.

Whole blood was collected in K2EDTA tubes by collaborating institutions according to the institutions' own protocols. Collaborator samples were shipped for TCRbeta analysis as frozen whole blood, isolated PBMCs, or DNA extracted from either sample type. Concerning this clone: This clone's antigen is unknown. Base qualities are not recorded, but no much larger clone differs from it by a single base.

The germline V end is reduced by 3 bases and the J end by 7 bases; junction bases left unmatched: 12. CDR1 and CDR2, per the germline V gene, are KGHSH and LQKENI. The CDR3, from cysteine to phenylalanine, totals 17 residues. Solely the CDR3 DNA is kept, with 51 bases framed from the first base. TCRbeta CDR3 regions were amplified from genomic DNA by means of the immunoSEQ Assay, a bias-controlled multiplex PCR. The original methods were these. The number of nucleated cells in each sample was estimated from the amplification of reference gene primers within the assay. Sequence reads were collapsed and filtered to measure the absolute abundance of every unique TCRbeta CDR3 rearrangement. Productive Simpson clonality was computed per sample as the square root of Simpson's diversity index over productive rearrangements. TCRdb mirrors the immuneACCESS table, restricted to in-frame sequences. Some clones are absent from its copies; in checked studies, under half trace to an unresolved V gene, and the reason for the others is unknown. V and J calls and clone size are as listed in that table; D and trimming were resolved from the DNA. The table for this sample lists 150,000 to 160,000 clones; 75% to 90% of them were counted only once. Approximately 2.3% of the sample comes from the top ten.

The receptor chain draws on TRBV18 and TRBJ2-1; the central 10 bases match TRBD2. The sequencing input was peripheral blood. The origin of this receptor is a woman aged 65 to 85 with acute or convalescent COVID-19. The CDR3 protein: CASSPLGGLAGVNEQFF. The nucleotide sequence reads TGTGCCAGCTCACCGCTCGGTGGCCTAGCGGGGGTTAATGAGCAGTTCTTC. Beyond the CDR3, the reference TRBV18 and TRBJ2-1 genes provide the residues; the full variable domain reads: NAGVMQNPRHLVRRRGQEARLRCSPMKGHSHVYWYRQLPEEGLKFMVYLQKENIIDESGMPKERFSAEFPKEGPSILRIQQVVRGDSAAYFCASSPLGGLAGVNEQFFGPGTRLTVL.